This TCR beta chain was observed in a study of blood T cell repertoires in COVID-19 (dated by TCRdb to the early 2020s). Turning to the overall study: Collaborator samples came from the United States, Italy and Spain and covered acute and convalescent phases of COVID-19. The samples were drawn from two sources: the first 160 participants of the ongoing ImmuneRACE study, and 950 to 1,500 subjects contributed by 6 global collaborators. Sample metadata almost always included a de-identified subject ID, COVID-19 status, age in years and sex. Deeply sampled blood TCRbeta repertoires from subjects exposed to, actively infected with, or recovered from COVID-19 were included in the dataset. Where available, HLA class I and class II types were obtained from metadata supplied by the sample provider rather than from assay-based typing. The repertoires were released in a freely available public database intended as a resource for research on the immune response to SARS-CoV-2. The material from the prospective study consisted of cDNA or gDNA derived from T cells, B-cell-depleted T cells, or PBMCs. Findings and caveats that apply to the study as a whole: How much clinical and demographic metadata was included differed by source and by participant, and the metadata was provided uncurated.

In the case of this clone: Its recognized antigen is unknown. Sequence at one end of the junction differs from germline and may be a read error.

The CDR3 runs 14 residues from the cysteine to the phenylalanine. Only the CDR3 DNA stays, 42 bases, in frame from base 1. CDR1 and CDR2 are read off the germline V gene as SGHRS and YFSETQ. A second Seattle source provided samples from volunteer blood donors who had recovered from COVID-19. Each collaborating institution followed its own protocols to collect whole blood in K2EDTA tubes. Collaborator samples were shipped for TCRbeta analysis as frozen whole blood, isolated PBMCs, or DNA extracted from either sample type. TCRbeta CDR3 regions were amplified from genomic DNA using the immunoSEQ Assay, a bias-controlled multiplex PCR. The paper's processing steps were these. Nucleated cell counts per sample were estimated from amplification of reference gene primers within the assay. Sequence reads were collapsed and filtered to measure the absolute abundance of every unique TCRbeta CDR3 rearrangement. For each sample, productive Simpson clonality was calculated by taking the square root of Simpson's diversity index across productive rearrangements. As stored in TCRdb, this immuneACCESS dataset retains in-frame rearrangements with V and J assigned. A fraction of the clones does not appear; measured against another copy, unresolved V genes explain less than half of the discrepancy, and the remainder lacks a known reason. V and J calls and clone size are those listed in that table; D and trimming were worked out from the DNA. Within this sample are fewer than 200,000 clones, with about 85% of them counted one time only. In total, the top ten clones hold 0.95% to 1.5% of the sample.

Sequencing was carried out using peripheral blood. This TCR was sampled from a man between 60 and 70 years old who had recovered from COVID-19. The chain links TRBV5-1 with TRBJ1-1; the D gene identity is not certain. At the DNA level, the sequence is TGCGCCAGCTGCTTCTCGCCCGGGAACACTGAAGCTTTCTTT. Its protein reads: CASCFSPGNTEAFF.